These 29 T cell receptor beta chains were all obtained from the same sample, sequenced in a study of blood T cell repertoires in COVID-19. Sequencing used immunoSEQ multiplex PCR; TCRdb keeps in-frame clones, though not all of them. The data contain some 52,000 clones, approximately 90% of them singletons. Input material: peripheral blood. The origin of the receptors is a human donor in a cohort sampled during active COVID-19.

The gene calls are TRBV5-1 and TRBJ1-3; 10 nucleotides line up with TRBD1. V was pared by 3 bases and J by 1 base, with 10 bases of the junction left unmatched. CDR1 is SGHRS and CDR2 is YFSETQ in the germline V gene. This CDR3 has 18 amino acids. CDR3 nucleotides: TGCGCCAGCAGCTCCGGGACAGGGGCCTCAAGTTCTGGAAACACCATATATTTT. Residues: CASSSGTGASSSGNTIYF. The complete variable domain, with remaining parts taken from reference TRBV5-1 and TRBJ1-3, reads KAGVTQTPRYLIKTRGQQVTLSCSPISGHRSVSWYQQTPGQGLQFLFEYFSETQRNKGNFPGRFSGRQFSNSRSEMNVSTLELGDSALYLCASSSGTGASSSGNTIYFGEGSWLTVV.

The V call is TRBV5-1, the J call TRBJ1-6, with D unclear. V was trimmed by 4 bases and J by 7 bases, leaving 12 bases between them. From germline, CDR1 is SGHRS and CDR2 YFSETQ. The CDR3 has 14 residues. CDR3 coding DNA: TGCGCCAGCAGCCCCGGGGATATAAATTCACCCCTCCACTTT. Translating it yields CASSPGDINSPLHF.

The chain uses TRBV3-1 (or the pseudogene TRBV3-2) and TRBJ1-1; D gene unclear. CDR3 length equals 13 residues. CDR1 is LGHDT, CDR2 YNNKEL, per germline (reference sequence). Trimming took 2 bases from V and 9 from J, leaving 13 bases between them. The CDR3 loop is CASSQTGGSKAFF. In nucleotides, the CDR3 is TGTGCCAGCAGCCAAACCGGCGGCAGTAAAGCTTTCTTT.

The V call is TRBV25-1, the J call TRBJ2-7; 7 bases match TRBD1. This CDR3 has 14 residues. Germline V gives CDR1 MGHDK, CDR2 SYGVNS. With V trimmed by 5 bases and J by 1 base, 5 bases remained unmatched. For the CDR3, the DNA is TGTGCCAGCAGTCTAGGGACAGCTTCCTACGAGCAGTACTTC. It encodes CASSLGTASYEQYF.

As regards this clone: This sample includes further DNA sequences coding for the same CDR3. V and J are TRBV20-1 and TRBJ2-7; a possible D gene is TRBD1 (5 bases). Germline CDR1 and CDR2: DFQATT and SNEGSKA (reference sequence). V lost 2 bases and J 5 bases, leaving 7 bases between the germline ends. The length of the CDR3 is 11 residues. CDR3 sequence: CSARSGHEQYF. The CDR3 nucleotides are TGCAGTGCTAGATCAGGGCACGAGCAGTACTTC.

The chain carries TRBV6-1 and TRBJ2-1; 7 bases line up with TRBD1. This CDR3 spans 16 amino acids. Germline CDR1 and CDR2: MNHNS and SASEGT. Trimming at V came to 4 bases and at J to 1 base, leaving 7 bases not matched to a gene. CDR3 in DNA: TGTGCCAGCAGTGCTTCCGGGACAGCGTCCTACAATGAGCAGTTCTTC. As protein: CASSASGTASYNEQFF.

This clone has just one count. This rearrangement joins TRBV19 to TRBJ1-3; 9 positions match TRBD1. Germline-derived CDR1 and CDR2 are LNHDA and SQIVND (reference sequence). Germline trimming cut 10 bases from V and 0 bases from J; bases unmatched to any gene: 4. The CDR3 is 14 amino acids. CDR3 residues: CATGQGSSGNTIYF. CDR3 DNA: TGTGCCACAGGACAGGGGAGCTCTGGAAACACCATATATTTT.

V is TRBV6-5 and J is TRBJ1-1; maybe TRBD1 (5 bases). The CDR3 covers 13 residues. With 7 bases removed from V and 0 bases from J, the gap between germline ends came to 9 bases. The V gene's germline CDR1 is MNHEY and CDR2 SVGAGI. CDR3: CASTGGVNTEAFF. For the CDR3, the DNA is TGTGCCAGCACGGGGGGAGTGAACACTGAAGCTTTCTTT.

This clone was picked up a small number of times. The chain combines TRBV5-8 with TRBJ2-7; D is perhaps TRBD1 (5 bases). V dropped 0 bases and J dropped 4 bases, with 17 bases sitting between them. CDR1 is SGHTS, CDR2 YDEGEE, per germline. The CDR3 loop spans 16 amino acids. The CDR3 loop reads CASSLAFYTGIYEQYF. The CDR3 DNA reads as TGTGCCAGCAGCTTGGCCTTTTATACAGGAATATACGAGCAGTACTTC.

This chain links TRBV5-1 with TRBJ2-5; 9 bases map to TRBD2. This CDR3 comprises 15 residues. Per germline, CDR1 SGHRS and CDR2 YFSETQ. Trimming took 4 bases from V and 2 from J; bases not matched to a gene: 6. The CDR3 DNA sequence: TGCGCCAGCAGCGTTAGCGGGGGAATTCAAGAGACCCAGTACTTC. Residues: CASSVSGGIQETQYF.

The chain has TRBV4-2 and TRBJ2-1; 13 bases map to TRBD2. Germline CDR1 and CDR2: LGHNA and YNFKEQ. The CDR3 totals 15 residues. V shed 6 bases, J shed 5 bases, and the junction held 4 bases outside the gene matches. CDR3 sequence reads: CASSRGTSGDNEQFF. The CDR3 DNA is TGTGCCAGCAGTCGAGGGACTAGCGGGGACAATGAGCAGTTCTTC.

The CDR3 loop reads CASSSGQGNYGYTF. CDR3 in DNA: TGTGCCAGCAGCTCCGGACAGGGAAACTATGGCTACACCTTC. The gene calls are TRBV28 and TRBJ1-2; TRBD1 matches 8 bases. The CDR3 has 14 amino acids. The germline V gene has CDR1 MDHEN and CDR2 SYDVKM. V dropped 6 bases and J dropped 2; count of bases not matched to a gene: 5.

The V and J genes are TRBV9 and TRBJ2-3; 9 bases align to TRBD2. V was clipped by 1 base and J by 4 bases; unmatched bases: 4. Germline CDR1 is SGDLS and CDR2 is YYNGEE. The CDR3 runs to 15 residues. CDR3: CASSVSGGQADTQYF. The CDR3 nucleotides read TGTGCCAGCAGCGTAAGCGGGGGGCAGGCAGATACGCAGTATTTT.

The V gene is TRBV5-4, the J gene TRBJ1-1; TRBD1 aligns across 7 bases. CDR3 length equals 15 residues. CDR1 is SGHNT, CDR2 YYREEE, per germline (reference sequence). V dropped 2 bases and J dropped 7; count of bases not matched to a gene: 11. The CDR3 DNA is TGTGCCAGCAGCTTAGATCCCACAGGGGATGGTGAAGCTTTCTTT. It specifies CASSLDPTGDGEAFF.

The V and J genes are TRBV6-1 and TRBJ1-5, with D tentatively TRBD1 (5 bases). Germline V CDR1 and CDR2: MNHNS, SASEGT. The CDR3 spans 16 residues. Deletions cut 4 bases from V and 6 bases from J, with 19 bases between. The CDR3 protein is CASSGLSGGRGQPQHF. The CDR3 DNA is TGTGCCAGCAGTGGATTGTCGGGGGGTCGGGGTCAGCCCCAGCATTTT.

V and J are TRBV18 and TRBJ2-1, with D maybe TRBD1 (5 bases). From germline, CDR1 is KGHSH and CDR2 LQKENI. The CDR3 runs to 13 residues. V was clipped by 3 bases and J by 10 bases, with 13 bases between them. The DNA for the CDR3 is TGTGCCAGCTCACCCAGGGTCGAAAGGGAGCAGTTCTTC. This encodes CASSPRVEREQFF. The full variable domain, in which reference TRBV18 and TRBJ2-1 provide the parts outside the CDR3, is NAGVMQNPRHLVRRRGQEARLRCSPMKGHSHVYWYRQLPEEGLKFMVYLQKENIIDESGMPKERFSAEFPKEGPSILRIQQVVRGDSAAYFCASSPRVEREQFFGPGTRLTVL.

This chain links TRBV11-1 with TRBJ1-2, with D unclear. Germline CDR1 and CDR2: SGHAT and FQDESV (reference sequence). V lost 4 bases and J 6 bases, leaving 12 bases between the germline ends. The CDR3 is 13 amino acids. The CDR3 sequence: CASSSAGGDGYTF. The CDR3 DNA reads TGTGCCAGCAGCTCAGCCGGAGGCGATGGCTACACCTTC.

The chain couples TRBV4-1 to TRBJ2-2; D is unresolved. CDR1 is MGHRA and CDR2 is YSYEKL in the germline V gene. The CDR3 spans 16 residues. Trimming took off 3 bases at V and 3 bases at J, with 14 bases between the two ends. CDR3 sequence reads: CASSHHSGPYTGELFF. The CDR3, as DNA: TGCGCCAGCAGCCACCATTCCGGTCCCTACACCGGGGAGCTGTTTTTT.

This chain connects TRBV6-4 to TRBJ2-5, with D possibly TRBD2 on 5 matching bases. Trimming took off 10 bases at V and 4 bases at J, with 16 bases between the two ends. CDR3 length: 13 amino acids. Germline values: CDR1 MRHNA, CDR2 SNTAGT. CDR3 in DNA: TGTGCCATCCAGAATAGGGAGCCAGAGACCCAGTACTTC. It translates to CAIQNREPETQYF.

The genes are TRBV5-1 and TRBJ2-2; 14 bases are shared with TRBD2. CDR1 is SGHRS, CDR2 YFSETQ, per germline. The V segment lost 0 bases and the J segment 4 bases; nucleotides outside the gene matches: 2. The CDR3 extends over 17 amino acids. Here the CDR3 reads CASSLGGTSGSTGELFF. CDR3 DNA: TGCGCCAGCAGCTTGGGGGGGACTAGCGGGAGCACCGGGGAGCTGTTTTTT.

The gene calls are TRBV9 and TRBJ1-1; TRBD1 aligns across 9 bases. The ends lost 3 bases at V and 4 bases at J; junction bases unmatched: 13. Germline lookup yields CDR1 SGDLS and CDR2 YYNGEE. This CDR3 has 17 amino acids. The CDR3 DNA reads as TGTGCCAGCAGCGCAAACTCCGGGACAGGGTTGTCCACTGAAGCTTTCTTT. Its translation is CASSANSGTGLSTEAFF.

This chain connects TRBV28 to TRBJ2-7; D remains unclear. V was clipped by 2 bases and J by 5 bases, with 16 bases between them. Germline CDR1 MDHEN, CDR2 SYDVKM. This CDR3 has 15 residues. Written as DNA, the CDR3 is TGTGCCAGCAGTTTAATTCCCAATCTAGGTAACGAGCAGTACTTC. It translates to CASSLIPNLGNEQYF.

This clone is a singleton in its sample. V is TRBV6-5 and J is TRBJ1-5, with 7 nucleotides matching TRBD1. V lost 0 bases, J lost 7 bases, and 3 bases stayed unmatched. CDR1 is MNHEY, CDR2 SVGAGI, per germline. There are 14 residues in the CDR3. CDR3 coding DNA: TGTGCCAGCAGTTACTCTACAGGGGAGCAGCCCCAGCATTTT. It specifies CASSYSTGEQPQHF.

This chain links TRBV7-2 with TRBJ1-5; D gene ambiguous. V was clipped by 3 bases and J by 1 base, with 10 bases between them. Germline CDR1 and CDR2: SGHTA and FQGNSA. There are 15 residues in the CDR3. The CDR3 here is CASSFGPGSNQPQHF. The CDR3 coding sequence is TGTGCCAGCAGCTTTGGTCCCGGGAGCAATCAGCCCCAGCATTTT.

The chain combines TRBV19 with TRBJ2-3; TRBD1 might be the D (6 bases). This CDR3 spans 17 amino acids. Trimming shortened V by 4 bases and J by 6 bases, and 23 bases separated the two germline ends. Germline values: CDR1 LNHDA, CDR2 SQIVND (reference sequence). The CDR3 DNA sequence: TGTGCCAGTAGTACCACGAATCGGCTAGCTGGGGGCGATACGCAGTATTTT. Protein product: CASSTTNRLAGGDTQYF.

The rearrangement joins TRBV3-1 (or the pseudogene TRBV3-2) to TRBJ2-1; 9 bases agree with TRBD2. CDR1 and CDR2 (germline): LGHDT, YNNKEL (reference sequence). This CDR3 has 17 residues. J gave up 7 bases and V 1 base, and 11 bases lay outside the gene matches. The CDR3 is CASSQGWRREGHNEQFF. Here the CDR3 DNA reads TGTGCCAGCAGCCAAGGTTGGAGGCGGGAGGGCCATAATGAGCAGTTCTTC.

The CDR3 DNA reads TGTGCCAGCAGCCAAGGCGTGGGCCGACGGTATGGCTACACCTTC. It translates to CASSQGVGRRYGYTF. The V gene is TRBV4-2, the J gene TRBJ1-2; D is uncertain. Trimming cost V 1 base and J 5 bases, with 14 bases left between them. The germline V gene has CDR1 LGHNA and CDR2 YNFKEQ. The CDR3 is 15 residues long.

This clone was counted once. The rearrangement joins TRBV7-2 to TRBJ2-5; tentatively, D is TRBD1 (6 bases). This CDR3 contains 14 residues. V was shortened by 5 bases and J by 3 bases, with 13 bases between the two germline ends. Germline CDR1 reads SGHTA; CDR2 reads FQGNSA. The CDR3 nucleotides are TGTGCCAGCAGCCCCGGGACACCAAAAGAGACCCAGTACTTC. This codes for CASSPGTPKETQYF.

CDR3 residues: CASSERYRNYGYTF. Here the CDR3 DNA reads TGTGCCAGCAGTGAGCGTTACAGGAACTATGGCTACACCTTC. The J gene is TRBJ1-2, the V gene TRBV6-1, with D possibly matching TRBD1 (5 bases). Trimming took 3 bases from V and 2 from J, leaving 10 bases between them. Looked up from germline, CDR1 is MNHNS and CDR2 is SASEGT. This CDR3 has 14 amino acids.